One sample yielded the 17 T cell receptor beta chains listed below, sequenced in a study of regulatory T cells in long-lasting Graves disease. Time point denoted: newly diagnosed GD, antithyroid drugs for less than 3 months. With RNA extracted from PBMCs as input, the TCR library was made. Relying on iRepertoire HTBI primers and Arm-PCR of CDR3 regions, the team built TCR beta libraries. TCRdb independently ran MiXCR on the multiplex PCR reads; one entry per CDR3 protein. The table records some 370,000 distinct CDR3 sequences, 12% of them present only once. The same data also contributed to another study, on T cells in Graves' hyperthyroidism and ophthalmopathy.

Sequenced here: peripheral blood mononuclear cells (PBMCs), sampled at new diagnosis, from a patient treated with antithyroid drugs. These receptors were taken from a young woman with Graves disease.

This clonotype was recorded at least ten times. The chain links TRBV28 to TRBJ2-1; 8 bases line up with TRBD2. V shed 3 bases and J 7 bases; nucleotides not matched to a gene: 8. CDR1 and CDR2 (germline): MDHEN, SYDVKM. This CDR3 region has 15 residues. The DNA of the CDR3 is TGTGCCAGCAGTTTTTTAAGCGGGAGACGGAATGAGCAGTTCTTC. It translates to CASSFLSGRRNEQFF.

In this sample, this clonotype turned up many times. The rearrangement uses TRBV28 and TRBJ1-1; D gene uncertain. The V end was cut by 4 bases, the J end by 7 bases, with 22 bases between. Germline CDR1 MDHEN, CDR2 SYDVKM. The CDR3 consists of 16 residues. This CDR3 is CASSWRARTPGVEAFF. CDR3 nucleotide sequence: TGTGCCAGCAGTTGGAGAGCCAGGACGCCGGGAGTTGAAGCTTTCTTT.

The gene calls are TRBV10-3 and TRBJ2-7; weak D call: TRBD1 (6 bases). The CDR3 runs to 14 residues. Trimming cost V 4 bases and J 7 bases, with 17 bases left between them. The germline CDR1 and CDR2 sequences are ENHRY and SYGVKD. CDR3 sequence: CAISVSGRGQEQYV. DNA of the CDR3: TGTGCCATCAGTGTGTCAGGCAGGGGACAAGAGCAGTACGTC.

This clonotype was observed a few times. This chain connects TRBV4-1 to TRBJ1-2; no clear D. V gave up 5 bases and J gave up 4 bases, with 11 bases separating them. The CDR3 length is 13 residues. The germline V gene has CDR1 MGHRA and CDR2 YSYEKL. CDR3 coding DNA: TGCGCCAGCAGCGCGCCGGGAGGCTATGGCTACACCTTC. Translated, it gives CASSAPGGYGYTF.

The genes are TRBV4-3 and TRBJ2-7; possible D gene TRBD2, 6 bases. With 0 bases removed from V and 7 bases from J, the gap between germline ends came to 10 bases. Germline CDR1 is LGHNA and CDR2 is YSLEER. The CDR3 extends over 13 amino acids. The CDR3 is CASSQDPAGEQYF. In DNA, the CDR3 is TGCGCCAGCAGCCAAGATCCGGCGGGGGAGCAGTACTTC.

This clonotype was seen many times. The V and J genes are TRBV6-1 and TRBJ1-1; the D is unclear. Per germline, CDR1 MNHNS and CDR2 SASEGT. V shed 6 bases and J shed 2 bases, with 10 bases lying between them. This CDR3 has 13 residues. CDR3 bases: TGTGCCAGCAGCCCATGGCTAAACACTGAAGCTTTCTTT. Protein: CASSPWLNTEAFF.

The V call is TRBV20-1, the J call TRBJ1-2, with D possibly being TRBD1 (6 bases). Germline V gene data show CDR1 as DFQATT and CDR2 as SNEGSKA (reference sequence). V was clipped by 5 bases and J by 2 bases, with 21 bases between them. The CDR3 has 16 residues. The CDR3 DNA sequence: TGCAGTGCTCCCGGGGGGGGGGCCCGAGTAAACTATGGCTACACCTTC. It specifies CSAPGGGARVNYGYTF.

This clonotype was counted many times. This chain uses TRBV12-3 or TRBV12-4 with TRBJ2-1, with 7 positions matching TRBD2. The CDR3 contains 15 residues. Unmatched junction bases numbered 12, after V lost 6 bases and J lost 7 bases. The CDR3: CASSPPGRYINEQFF. DNA for the CDR3: TGTGCCAGCAGCCCCCCCGGGAGGTACATAAATGAGCAGTTCTTC.

The sample holds a few counts of this clonotype. This chain links TRBV29-1 with TRBJ1-2; D call uncertain. V was trimmed by 5 bases and J by 2 bases, leaving 6 bases between them. The V gene's germline CDR1 is SQVTM and CDR2 ANQGSEA. The CDR3 sequence is 11 residues long. CDR3 amino acids: CSVRGNYGYTF. The DNA of the CDR3 is TGCAGCGTTCGTGGAAACTATGGCTACACCTTC.

There are many counts of this clonotype. The chain recombines TRBV20-1 with TRBJ2-1; TRBD2 matches at 9 bases. Germline V gene data show CDR1 as DFQATT and CDR2 as SNEGSKA (reference sequence). This CDR3 spans 14 amino acids. The V segment lost 5 bases and the J segment 8 bases; nucleotides outside the gene matches: 10. In nucleotides, the CDR3 is TGCAGTGCTGCCCCGGGACTAGCTCCCCATGAGCAGTTCTTC. This encodes CSAAPGLAPHEQFF.

This clonotype was counted many times. The rearrangement links TRBV12-3 or TRBV12-4 to TRBJ2-5; a possible D gene is TRBD1 (6 bases). There are 18 residues in the CDR3. V lost 4 bases and J lost 0, with 21 bases in between. The CDR3 sequence is CASSSWGRGDFYQETQYF. CDR3 in DNA: TGTGCCAGCAGTTCTTGGGGCAGGGGCGACTTTTACCAAGAGACCCAGTACTTC.

Only a few counts were recorded for this clonotype. This chain connects TRBV7-3 to TRBJ2-1, with 10 bases aligning to TRBD2. The CDR3 consists of 16 residues. After removal of 5 bases from V and 3 bases from J, the junction contained 7 bases not matched to a gene. Germline CDR1 and CDR2: SGHTA and FQGTGA. CDR3 sequence: CASSKRTSGFYNEQFF. CDR3 bases: TGTGCCAGCAGCAAGAGGACTAGCGGATTCTACAATGAGCAGTTCTTC. Variable domain in full (rest from reference TRBV7-3 and TRBJ2-1): GAGVSQTPSNKVTEKGKYVELRCDPISGHTALYWYRQSLGQGPEFLIYFQGTGAADDSGLPNDRFFAVRPEGSVSTLKIQRTERGDSAVYLCASSKRTSGFYNEQFFGPGTRLTVL.

This clonotype has a count of ten or more. This rearrangement joins TRBV20-1 to TRBJ2-3; D might be TRBD1 or TRBD2, each matching 5 bases. Per germline, CDR1 DFQATT and CDR2 SNEGSKA (reference sequence). Trimming removed 5 bases at V and 6 bases at J, with 21 bases between. The CDR3 is 15 residues long. In nucleotides, the CDR3 is TGCAGTGCTGGGGGTCAACGTTCTCTCACGGATACGCAGTATTTT. Protein: CSAGGQRSLTDTQYF.

This clonotype was recorded at least ten times. The chain carries TRBV7-2 and TRBJ2-5, with TRBD2 matching over 11 bases. CDR3 length equals 15 residues. V was pared by 2 bases and J by 7 bases, with 6 bases of the junction left unmatched. Germline assignment: CDR1 SGHTA and CDR2 FQGNSA. The CDR3 DNA reads TGTGCCAGCAGCTTACTAGCGGGAGGAGCAGGGACCCAGTACTTC. The encoded protein is CASSLLAGGAGTQYF.

The rearrangement uses TRBV25-1 and TRBJ2-5; D is undetermined. V lost 3 bases, J lost 1 base, and 12 bases lay in between. CDR3 size: 15 residues. CDR1 and CDR2 (germline): MGHDK, SYGVNS. CDR3 DNA sequence: TGTGCCAGCAGTGAGTCCTCCACACCCCAAGAGACCCAGTACTTC. Its translation is CASSESSTPQETQYF.

There are many counts of this clonotype. The chain employs TRBV7-2 and TRBJ1-1, with D unresolved. The CDR3 spans 15 residues. Germline CDR1 reads SGHTA; CDR2 reads FQGNSA. V lost 5 bases and J 5 bases, leaving 18 bases between the germline ends. CDR3 sequence (DNA): TGTGCCAGCAGCCTCCTGGGTGCTTGGGGTACTGAAGCTTTCTTT. Translation gives CASSLLGAWGTEAFF.

There are a few counts of this clonotype. The chain uses TRBV30 and TRBJ1-1; tentative D call: TRBD1 (5 bases). The CDR3 length is 14 residues. The germline V gene encodes CDR1 GTSNPN and CDR2 SVGIG (reference sequence). With 5 bases removed from V and 6 bases from J, the gap between germline ends came to 19 bases. The CDR3 protein is CAWLPLGEGPEAFF. CDR3 nucleotide sequence: TGTGCCTGGCTACCCCTCGGAGAGGGACCTGAAGCTTTCTTT.